The clone carrying this T cell receptor (beta chain) came up a few times. Antigen specificity is unknown. The V segment lost 4 bases and the J segment 1 base; nucleotides outside the gene matches: 3. The CDR3 contains 14 residues. Per the germline V gene, CDR1 is SGDLS and CDR2 is YYNGEE. Template switching supplied a universal primer site; unique molecular identifiers were carried on the cDNA. TCRdb reprocessed the 5' RACE reads with MiXCR, giving one entry per CDR3 protein. Of approximately 500,000 distinct CDR3 sequences in the sample, 20% to 25% were seen once. These data originate in a study of identical twins. Study-level points and caveats: Within cord blood, abundant beta clonotypes carried fewer insertions, but memory repertoires showed no such trend.

This same sample was also taken into another study, of T cells expressing NK-cell markers. That study reports: Repertoires of TCR beta were obtained from T cells sorted as CD3+CD56+NKG2C+, CD3+CD56+NKG2C- and CD3+CD56-NKG2C+.

The V gene is TRBV9, the J gene TRBJ2-7; 9 nucleotides match TRBD2. The sequenced sample was CD4+ T cells sorted from blood. The origin of this receptor is a woman younger than 35 in good health. The CDR3 region has the DNA TGTGCCAGCAGCATTAGCGGGAGATCCTACGAGCAGTACTTC. As protein: CASSISGRSYEQYF. The full variable domain, completed using reference TRBV9 and TRBJ2-7, is DSGVTQTPKHLITATGQRVTLRCSPRSGDLSVYWYQQSLDQGLQFLIQYYNGEERAKGNILERFSAQQFPDLHSELNLSSLELGDSALYFCASSISGRSYEQYFGPGTRLTVT.